This TCR beta chain is from a study of molecular identifiers for immune sequencing clone quantification. Deletions cut 3 bases from V and 12 bases from J, with 12 bases between. This CDR3 contains 13 residues. From germline, CDR1 is SGHTA and CDR2 FQGNSA. Via MiXCR, TCRdb re-called the PCR reads, giving one row per CDR3 protein. Of 40,000 or so distinct CDR3 sequences in the sample, 15% to 20% were seen once. The gene calls are TRBV7-2 and TRBJ1-6; D remains unclear. This clonotype was obtained from a human donor in good health. Some libraries in this study had Jurkat cell RNA spiked in. The source material was naive CD8+ T cells from blood, with Jurkat cell RNA spiked in. Subset indicated: FACS-sorted CD8+CD4-CCR7+CD45RA+ naive T cells. For the CDR3, the DNA is TGTGCCAGCAGCTTTACTGTGAGCGGACCCCTCCACTTT. Its translation is CASSFTVSGPLHF.